This is a list of T cell receptor beta chains from one sample in a study of blood T cells in healthy people across ages. TCRdb called the 5' RACE reads again in MiXCR, with one record for every CDR3 protein. Of 1.5 million to 2 million distinct CDR3 sequences detected, approximately 39% appear once; the ten largest clones hold under 30%. The sample consisted of blood. These receptors were obtained from a human donor in good health. The CDR3 runs from the conserved cysteine through the conserved F or W. The order of the fields is D gene, J gene, clone size, V gene, CDR3 DNA, CDR3 protein. D genes are given only for firm matches. Some rows have no size entry. The others give once, few or many, or a class for an expanded clone.

- | TRBJ2-5 | few | TRBV9 | TGTGCCAGCAGCGTCCTCTCCCAAGAGACCCAGTACTTC | CASSVLSQETQYF
- | TRBJ2-5 | once | TRBV6-5 | TGTGCCAGCAGTTACCCGGGGACTCTAGGGGGTGAGACCCAGTACTTC | CASSYPGTLGGETQYF
- | TRBJ1-2 | - | TRBV7-6 | TGTGCCAGCAGCCCCCTAGAAGCGTTTGGCTACACCTTC | CASSPLEAFGYTF
TRBD2 | TRBJ2-1 | few | TRBV7-2 | TGTGCCAGCAGCTTACGTCTGCGACTAGCGGATGAGCAGTTCTTC | CASSLRLRLADEQFF
- | TRBJ2-7 | many | TRBV29-1 | TGCAGCGTTGAAGACAATCGGGCGGGGGAGCAGTACTTC | CSVEDNRAGEQYF
- | TRBJ2-1 | - | TRBV14 | TGTGCCAGCAGCCATAGAGGTCTCAGCCTCGACAACAATGAGCAGTTCTTC | CASSHRGLSLDNNEQFF
- | TRBJ1-1 | many | TRBV12-3/TRBV12-4 | TGTGCCAGCAGAATATTGGGGGTAGGCACTGAAGCTTTCTTT | CASRILGVGTEAFF
- | TRBJ1-2 | - | TRBV28 | TGTGCCAGCAGTTTTCAACTCTTAGTTAACTATGGCTACACCTTC | CASSFQLLVNYGYTF
TRBD1 | TRBJ2-1 | few | TRBV6-1 | TGTGCCGGCAGTGACTTTGGGACAGGGGGATACAATGAGCAGTTCTTC | CAGSDFGTGGYNEQFF
TRBD1 | TRBJ2-1 | few | TRBV7-2 | TGTGCCAGCAGCTTAAACAGGGGGCTAGATGAGCAGTTCTTC | CASSLNRGLDEQFF
TRBD1 | TRBJ2-7 | - | TRBV12-5 | TGTGCTAGTGGCTCCCCGGGGCAGGGGGCCTACGAGCAGTACTTC | CASGSPGQGAYEQYF
- | TRBJ2-7 | - | TRBV27 | TGTGCCAGCAGCCACCGGGACGGCTTCTACGAGCAGTACTTC | CASSHRDGFYEQYF
TRBD1 | TRBJ2-5 | - | TRBV29-1 | TGCAGCGGGGGAAGGACAGGGGAAGAGACCCAGTACTTC | CSGGRTGEETQYF
- | TRBJ1-2 | once | TRBV7-9 | TGTGCCAGCAGCTTACTACAGTCCATCTATGGCTACACCTTC | CASSLLQSIYGYTF
- | TRBJ2-2 | - | TRBV4-3 | TGCGCCGGCAGCCAAGTTAAGGGGGTGAACACCGGGGAGCTGTTTTTT | CAGSQVKGVNTGELFF
TRBD1 | TRBJ2-1 | - | TRBV6-5 | TGTGCCAGCAATAAACAGGGGAGCTCCTACAATGAGCAGTTCTTC | CASNKQGSSYNEQFF
- | TRBJ1-2 | - | TRBV5-6 | TGTGCCAGCAGCTCGCCCAGCAGTAACTATGGCTACACCTTC | CASSSPSSNYGYTF
- | TRBJ1-2 | - | TRBV20-1 | TGCAGTGCTAGAGTGGGGGGGCTCTATGGCTACACCTTC | CSARVGGLYGYTF
TRBD1 | TRBJ2-5 | - | TRBV6-2/TRBV6-3 | TGTGCCAGCGGAACCGGGACAGCAAAAGAGACCCAGTACTTC | CASGTGTAKETQYF
- | TRBJ2-7 | few | TRBV11-2 | TGTGCCAGCAGCTTAGATTTGGGGGCGAGCTACGAGCAGTACTTC | CASSLDLGASYEQYF
- | TRBJ2-7 | few | TRBV6-1 | TGTGCCAGCACCGAGAACATCGCCTACGAGCAGTACTTC | CASTENIAYEQYF
- | TRBJ2-5 | few | TRBV5-1 | TGCGCCAGTGGACGGACAACTCAAGAGACCCAGTACTTC | CASGRTTQETQYF
- | TRBJ2-1 | - | TRBV12-3/TRBV12-4 | TGTGCCAGCAGTTTAGTTGAGCTTATGTTCTTC | CASSLVELMFF
TRBD2 | TRBJ2-1 | - | TRBV5-1 | TGCGCCAGCTCCCTGGGGATAGCGGGCTTATCCTACAATGAGCAGTTCTTC | CASSLGIAGLSYNEQFF
- | TRBJ2-3 | once | TRBV20-1 | TGCAGTGCTAGAACTACTAGAATGGCAGATACGCAGTATTTT | CSARTTRMADTQYF
TRBD1 | TRBJ2-5 | few | TRBV6-6 | TGTGCCAGCAGTTCCACCCGGACAGGACAAGAGACCCAGTACTTC | CASSSTRTGQETQYF
- | TRBJ2-7 | - | TRBV2 | TGTGCCAGCAGTGACCCTCGGGACGCGGCCTACGAGCAGTACTTC | CASSDPRDAAYEQYF
- | TRBJ2-5 | - | TRBV5-8 | TGTGCCAGCAGCTTGTGGAACGGGGGAATTGGAGAGACCCAGTACTTC | CASSLWNGGIGETQYF